This T cell receptor beta chain originates from a study of neurological immune-mediated disorders. This clonotype appeared many times. The antigen remains undetermined. 5'RACE with 10-nucleotide random UMIs produced the cDNA. TCRdb re-called the 5' RACE reads with MiXCR, one entry per CDR3 protein. Of approximately 40,000 distinct CDR3 sequences listed, around a tenth are singletons. Findings and limits, study-wide: Sharing of CDR3 amino acid sequences among expanded clones across subjects was absent, suggesting private repertoires in all groups. Patients with HTLV-1-associated myelopathy had the highest level of TCR clonal expansion, whereas patients with multiple sclerosis had the lowest level, falling beneath the level found in healthy controls.

Material for sequencing was PBMCs. The sequence came from a woman in her thirties with HTLV-1-associated myelopathy (HAM/TSP).

CDR3 DNA: TGTGCCAGCAGCTTGGGGTTAGCGAGAGGCACAGATACGCAGTATTTT. It translates to CASSLGLARGTDTQYF. V is TRBV7-9 and J is TRBJ2-3; the D gene is possibly TRBD2 (5 bases). The CDR3 length is 16 residues. The V gene's germline CDR1 is SEHNR and CDR2 FQNEAQ (reference sequence). With 3 bases removed from V and 1 base from J, the gap between germline ends came to 14 bases.